This record looks at one TCR beta chain sequence and its context. Its matching antigen is unknown. This specimen comes from a study of cytomegalovirus exposure and HLA in healthy donors. Germline loops: CDR1 SGDLS, CDR2 YYNGEE. The CDR3 length is 14 residues. V lost 4 bases and J 0 bases, leaving 9 bases between the germline ends. The study ran its PCR with 60 Vbeta and 13 Jbeta primers. The data were produced by immunoSEQ multiplex PCR, yet TCRdb's version contains in-frame clones alone and is incomplete. The sample comprises roughly 150,000 clones, 70% to 90% of which are singletons, and nearly 2.5% rests with the top ten. Everyone who donated was a healthy bone marrow donor. Study conclusions and caveats: Data from an earlier analysis indicated that most TCR beta V segments were productive either about 90% or about 30% of the time. Near-uniform donor sequencing depth was presumed by presence/absence analyses. The study flagged around 160 TCR beta chains as cytomegalovirus-associated.

The clonotype originates from a male donor in good health and CMV-seronegative. The genes are TRBV9 and TRBJ2-3; D gene ambiguous. Source material: PBMCs. This chain's CDR3 is CASSMITSTDTQYF. Written as DNA, the CDR3 is TGTGCCAGCAGCATGATAACTAGCACAGATACGCAGTATTTT.